This TCR beta chain stems from a study of response to subunit inactivated influenza vaccine. Study-level results: Few new T cells, the authors suggested, are recruited by each seasonal influenza vaccination.

Using its own MiXCR run on the RT-PCR reads, TCRdb lists one record per CDR3 protein. The sample consists of about 160,000 distinct CDR3 sequences, under 13% of them appearing once. In its sample, this clonotype was seen a few times. Its target is not known. Germline assignment: CDR1 DFQATT and CDR2 SNEGSKA (reference sequence). Trimming cost V 3 bases and J 9 bases, with 15 bases left between them. The CDR3 loop spans 12 amino acids. The rearrangement links TRBV20-1 to TRBJ2-7; no definite D call. The clonotype comes from a man aged 45 to 65 who received an inactivated influenza vaccine. Here the sequenced sample was non-naive T cells sorted from PBMCs, taken about 6 weeks after vaccination. CDR3 residues: CSASRESFGQYF. CDR3 DNA: TGCAGTGCTAGCCGAGAATCGTTTGGGCAGTACTTC.